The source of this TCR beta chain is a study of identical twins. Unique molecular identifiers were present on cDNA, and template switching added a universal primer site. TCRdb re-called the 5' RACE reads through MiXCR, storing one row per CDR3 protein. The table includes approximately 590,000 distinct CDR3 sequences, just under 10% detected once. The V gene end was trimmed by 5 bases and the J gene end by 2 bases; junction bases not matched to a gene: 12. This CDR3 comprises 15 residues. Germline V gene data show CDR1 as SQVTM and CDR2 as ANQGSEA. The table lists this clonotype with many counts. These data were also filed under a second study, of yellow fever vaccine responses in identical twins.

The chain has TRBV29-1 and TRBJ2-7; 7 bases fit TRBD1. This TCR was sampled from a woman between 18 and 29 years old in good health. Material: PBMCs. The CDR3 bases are TGCAGCGTTAGTTACGGACAGGCTGCCACCTACGAGCAGTACTTC. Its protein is CSVSYGQAATYEQYF.